The sequence of this T cell receptor (beta chain) was determined in a study of shared clonotypes between healthy human individuals. Study in general: There were three CD4 naive, three CD4 memory, two CD8 naive and one CD8 memory plates per donor. Study-wide points: Some clonotypes were shared by all four sorted-subset donors, while others were not shared. The non-shared ones had lower generation probabilities than the shared ones. Across subsets, estimated richness was generally greater for naive than for memory populations.

The germline V and J ends were trimmed by 5 bases and 1 base, with 20 bases remaining between them. Germline V gene data show CDR1 as SGHAT and CDR2 as FQDESV (reference sequence). The length of the CDR3 is 17 residues. Note on this clone: No antigen is known for it.

In the authors' methods: Filtering differed because ImmunoSEQ produced junction-only sequences that carried no quality scores. Assay: immunoSEQ multiplex PCR; the TCRdb copy retains only in-frame clones and omits some. The V and J calls and clone size were taken over from that table, and D and trimming were inferred from the DNA. Seen here are some 2,000,000 clones, 95% observed once, and the top ten hold around 0.13%. This sequence originates from a man between 18 and 29 years old in good health. Material for sequencing was naive CD4+ T cells sorted from blood. Subset meaning: CD45RA+ positively selected. The gene calls are TRBV11-1 and TRBJ2-5; D is possibly TRBD1 or TRBD2 (5 bases each). CDR3: CASSQLSGRFPQETQYF. The CDR3 DNA follows: TGTGCCAGCAGCCAATTGTCGGGGCGCTTTCCCCAAGAGACCCAGTACTTC.